This TCR beta chain is drawn from a study of naive and memory T cell subsets. General observations from the study: RNA-based TCR counts may shift with T cell activation and differentiation. There was no ground truth to check naive and memory subset results.

This clonotype was counted many times. As yet, its antigen is unknown. The beta constant-region primer was an equimolar mix of two oligonucleotides covering TRBC1 and TRBC2. Ligation attached a single-stranded oligonucleotide with a 12-nucleotide UMI and the SP2 primer to the cDNA 3' end. TCRdb independently ran MiXCR on the UMI-ligation and nested PCR reads; one entry per CDR3 protein. This sample has tens of thousands of distinct CDR3 sequences, with around 13% found just once. The CDR3 extends over 15 amino acids. Germline lookup yields CDR1 SGHTA and CDR2 FQGNSA. The ends were cut back, 2 bases at V and 2 bases at J, with 10 bases in the middle. Cells stained for CD3, CD4, CD8, CD45RA, CD27 and viability were sorted into four CD45RA/CD27 subsets.

The clonotype was recovered from a human donor in good health. Sequences were obtained from central memory CD4+ T cells from blood. The chain links TRBV7-2 to TRBJ2-1; the D is unclear. DNA of the CDR3: TGTGCCAGCAGCTTATACCAAATAACCTACAATGAGCAGTTCTTC. This codes for CASSLYQITYNEQFF.